Presented here are 5 T cell receptor beta chains from one specimen sequenced in a study of glioma-infiltrating T cells. TCR alpha and beta CDR3 regions were amplified from RNA using iRepertoire nested multiplex PCR. TCRdb analysed the multiplex PCR reads with MiXCR anew, one entry per CDR3 protein. Of more than 95,000 distinct CDR3 sequences listed, approximately 28% are singletons. Material: glioma tissue, nonneoplastic brain tissue, or PBMCs (not recorded which). These receptors were taken from a human donor with low-grade glioma or glioblastoma, undergoing nonglioma brain surgery, or in good health (not recorded which).

About this clonotype itself: A much larger clone is a single base away; this may be a read error. The chain carries TRBV28 and TRBJ2-3; tentatively, D is TRBD1 or TRBD2 (5 bases each). CDR1 MDHEN and CDR2 SYDVKM come from the germline V gene. Trimming left V 2 bases short and J 0 bases short, with 21 bases between. This CDR3 is built from 19 residues. The CDR3: CASSLVLGDRHTSTDTQYF. In DNA form, the CDR3 reads TGTGCCAGCAGTTTAGTATTGGGGGATAGACACACCAGCACAGATACGCAGTATTTT.

This clonotype was recorded many times. The chain couples TRBV20-1 to TRBJ2-1, with D possibly matching TRBD2 (5 bases). Germline loops: CDR1 DFQATT, CDR2 SNEGSKA (reference sequence). This CDR3 comprises 15 residues. Trimming left V 3 bases short and J 0 bases short, with 12 bases between. CDR3: CSASGPGSSYNEQFF. CDR3 DNA: TGCAGTGCTAGTGGCCCGGGGAGCTCCTACAATGAGCAGTTCTTC.

Only a few counts were recorded for this clonotype. The gene calls are TRBV29-1 and TRBJ2-3, with TRBD2 identical over 11 bases. Losses at the gene ends were 6 bases for V and 5 bases for J; bases not matched to a gene: 7. The CDR3 sequence is 14 residues long. Per the germline V gene, CDR1 is SQVTM and CDR2 is ANQGSEA. Here the CDR3 DNA reads TGCAGCGTCTTTCTAGCGGGGGGCAGAGATACGCAGTATTTT. It translates to CSVFLAGGRDTQYF.

Remarks on this clonotype: A much larger clone lies a single base off, so this may be a read error. V usage is TRBV7-2 and J usage is TRBJ2-1; D might be TRBD1 (6 bases). The CDR3 extends over 12 amino acids. Per germline, CDR1 SGHTA and CDR2 FQGNSA. The CDR3 DNA sequence: TGTGCCAGCAGCAAGGGGGACAATAAGCAGTTCTTC. Translation: CASSKGDNKQFF.

This clonotype was found a few times. This chain connects TRBV19 to TRBJ2-7; 8 nucleotides match TRBD1. J lost 3 bases, V lost 4 bases, and 8 bases had no gene match. Per the germline V gene, CDR1 is LNHDA and CDR2 is SQIVND (reference sequence). This CDR3 is 15 amino acids long. The CDR3 loop is CASSTAWTGLYEQYF. Here the CDR3 DNA reads TGTGCCAGTAGTACGGCCTGGACAGGGCTCTACGAGCAGTACTTC.